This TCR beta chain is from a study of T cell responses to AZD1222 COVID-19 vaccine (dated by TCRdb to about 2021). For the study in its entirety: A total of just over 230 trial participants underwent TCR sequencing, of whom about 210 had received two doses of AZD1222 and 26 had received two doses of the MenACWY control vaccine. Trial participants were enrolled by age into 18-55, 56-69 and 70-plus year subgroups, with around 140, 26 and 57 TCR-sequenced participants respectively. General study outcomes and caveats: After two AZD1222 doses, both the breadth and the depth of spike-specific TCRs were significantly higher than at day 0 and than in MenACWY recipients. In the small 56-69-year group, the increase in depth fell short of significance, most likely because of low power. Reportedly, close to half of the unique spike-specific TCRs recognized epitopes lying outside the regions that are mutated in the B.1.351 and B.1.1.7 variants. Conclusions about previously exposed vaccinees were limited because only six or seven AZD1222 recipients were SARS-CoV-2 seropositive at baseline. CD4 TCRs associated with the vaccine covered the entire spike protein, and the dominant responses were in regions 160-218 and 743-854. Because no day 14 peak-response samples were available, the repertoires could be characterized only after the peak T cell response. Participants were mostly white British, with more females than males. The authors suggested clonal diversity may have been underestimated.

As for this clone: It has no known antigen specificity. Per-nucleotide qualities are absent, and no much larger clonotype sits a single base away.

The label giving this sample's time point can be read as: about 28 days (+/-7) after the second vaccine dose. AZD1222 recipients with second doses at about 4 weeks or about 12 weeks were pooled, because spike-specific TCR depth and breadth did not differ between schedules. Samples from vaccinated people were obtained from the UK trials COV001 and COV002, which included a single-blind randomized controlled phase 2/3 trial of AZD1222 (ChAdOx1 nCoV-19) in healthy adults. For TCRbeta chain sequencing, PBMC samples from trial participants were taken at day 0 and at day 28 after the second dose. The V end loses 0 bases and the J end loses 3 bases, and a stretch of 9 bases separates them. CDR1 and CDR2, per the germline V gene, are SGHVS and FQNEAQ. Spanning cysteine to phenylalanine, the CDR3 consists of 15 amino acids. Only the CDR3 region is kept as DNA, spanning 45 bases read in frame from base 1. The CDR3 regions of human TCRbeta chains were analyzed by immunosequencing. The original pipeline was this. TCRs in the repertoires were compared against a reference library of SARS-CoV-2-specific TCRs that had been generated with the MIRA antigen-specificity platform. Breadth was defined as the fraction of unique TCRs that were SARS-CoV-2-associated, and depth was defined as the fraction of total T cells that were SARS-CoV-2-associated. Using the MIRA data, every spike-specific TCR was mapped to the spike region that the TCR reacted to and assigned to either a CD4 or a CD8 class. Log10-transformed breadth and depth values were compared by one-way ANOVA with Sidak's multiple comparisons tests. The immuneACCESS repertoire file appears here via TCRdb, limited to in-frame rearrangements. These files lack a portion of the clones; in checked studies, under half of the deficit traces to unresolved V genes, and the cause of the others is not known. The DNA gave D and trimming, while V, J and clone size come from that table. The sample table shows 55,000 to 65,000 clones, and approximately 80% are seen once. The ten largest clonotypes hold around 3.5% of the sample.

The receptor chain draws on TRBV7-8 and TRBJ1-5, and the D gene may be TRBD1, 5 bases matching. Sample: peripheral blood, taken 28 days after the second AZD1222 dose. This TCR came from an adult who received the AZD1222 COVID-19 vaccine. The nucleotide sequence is TGTGCCAGCAGCTTAGCCGGAGGGGACAATCAGCCCCAGCATTTT. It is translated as CASSLAGGDNQPQHF.